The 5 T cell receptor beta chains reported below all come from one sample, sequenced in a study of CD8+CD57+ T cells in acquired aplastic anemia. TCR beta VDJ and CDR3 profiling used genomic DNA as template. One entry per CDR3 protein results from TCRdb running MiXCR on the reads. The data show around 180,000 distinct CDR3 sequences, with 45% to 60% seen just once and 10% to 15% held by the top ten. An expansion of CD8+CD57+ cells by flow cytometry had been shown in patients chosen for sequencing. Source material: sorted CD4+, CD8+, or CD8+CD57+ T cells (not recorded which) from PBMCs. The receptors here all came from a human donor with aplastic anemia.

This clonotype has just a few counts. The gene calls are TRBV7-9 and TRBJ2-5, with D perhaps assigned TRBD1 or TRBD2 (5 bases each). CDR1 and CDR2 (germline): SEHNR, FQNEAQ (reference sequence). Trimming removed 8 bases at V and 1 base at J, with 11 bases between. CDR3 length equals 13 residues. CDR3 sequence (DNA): TGTGCCAGCGGCCAGGGAGTCCAAGAGACCCAGTACTTC. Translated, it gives CASGQGVQETQYF.

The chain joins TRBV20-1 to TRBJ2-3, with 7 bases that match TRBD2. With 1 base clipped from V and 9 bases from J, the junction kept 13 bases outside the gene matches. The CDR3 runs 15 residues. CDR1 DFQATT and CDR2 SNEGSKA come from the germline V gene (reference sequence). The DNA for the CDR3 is TGCAGTGCTAGAGTTCAGCGGGGAGTCGGAGACACGCAGTATTTT. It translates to CSARVQRGVGDTQYF.

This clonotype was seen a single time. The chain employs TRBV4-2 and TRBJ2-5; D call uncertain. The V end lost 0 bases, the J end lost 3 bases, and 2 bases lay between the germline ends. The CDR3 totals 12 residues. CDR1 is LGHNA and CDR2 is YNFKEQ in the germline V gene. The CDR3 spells CASSQDKETQYF. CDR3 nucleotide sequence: TGTGCCAGCAGCCAAGACAAAGAGACCCAGTACTTC.

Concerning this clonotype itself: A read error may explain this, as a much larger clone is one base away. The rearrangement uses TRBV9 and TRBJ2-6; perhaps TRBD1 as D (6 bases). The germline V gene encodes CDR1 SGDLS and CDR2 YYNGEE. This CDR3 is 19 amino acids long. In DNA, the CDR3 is TGTGCCAGCAAACGGGTTGTCAGGGGCTCGTACTCTGGGGCCGACGTCCTGACTTTC. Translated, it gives CASKRVVRGSYSGADVLTF.

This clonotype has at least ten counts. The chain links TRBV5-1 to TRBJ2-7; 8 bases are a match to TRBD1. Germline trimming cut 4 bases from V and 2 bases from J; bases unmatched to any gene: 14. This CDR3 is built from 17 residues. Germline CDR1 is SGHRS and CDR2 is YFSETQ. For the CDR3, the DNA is TGCGCCAGCAGCCCCCAAGTTCTGGGACAGGTGACCTACGAGCAGTACTTC. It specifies CASSPQVLGQVTYEQYF.